Below are 24 T cell receptor beta chains sequenced from a single sample in a study of cytomegalovirus exposure and HLA in healthy donors. This PCR relied on a set of 60 Vbeta primers and 13 Jbeta primers. Clones were sequenced by immunoSEQ multiplex PCR, and TCRdb holds only the in-frame ones, with some missing. Altogether roughly 140,000 clones are present, nearly 80% being singletons, with the ten largest covering about 3%. Sequenced input: PBMCs. All receptors derive from a man aged 35 to 55 in good health and CMV-seropositive.

The CDR3: CASSEPQTSSLNTGELFF. The CDR3, as DNA: TGTGCCAGCAGTGAACCGCAGACTAGCTCCCTCAACACCGGGGAGCTGTTTTTT. The chain recombines TRBV6-1 with TRBJ2-2, with 7 nucleotides matching TRBD2. CDR1 MNHNS and CDR2 SASEGT come from the germline V gene. CDR3 length: 18 residues. Unmatched junction bases numbered 11, after V lost 2 bases and J lost 2 bases.

The rearrangement joins TRBV5-1 to TRBJ2-3; 14 nucleotides match TRBD2. Germline V gene lookup returns CDR1 SGHRS and CDR2 YFSETQ. This CDR3 comprises 16 residues. The V gene end was trimmed by 4 bases and the J gene end by 3 bases; junction bases not matched to a gene: 4. CDR3 coding DNA: TGCGCCAGCAGCCCCGGACTAGCGGGAGGAACAGATACGCAGTATTTT. Its translation is CASSPGLAGGTDTQYF.

The J gene is TRBJ2-7, the V gene TRBV29-1, with TRBD1 identical over 7 bases. The CDR3 covers 12 residues. In germline, CDR1 is SQVTM, CDR2 ANQGSEA. V shed 8 bases, J shed 0 bases, and the junction held 4 bases outside the gene matches. The CDR3 protein is CSFTGVSYEQYF. CDR3 DNA sequence: TGCAGCTTTACAGGGGTCTCCTACGAGCAGTACTTC.

J is TRBJ1-2 and V is TRBV9; possibly TRBD1 for D (6 bases). Germline CDR1 reads SGDLS; CDR2 reads YYNGEE. The CDR3 has 15 amino acids. V gave up 0 bases and J gave up 2 bases, with 11 bases separating them. The CDR3 sequence: CASSVEGQRNYGYTF. DNA for the CDR3: TGTGCCAGCAGCGTAGAAGGACAGCGAAACTATGGCTACACCTTC.

This chain links TRBV4-1 with TRBJ2-3, with a tentative D call TRBD2 (6 bases). V was cut by 2 bases and J by 1 base, with 10 bases left in between. The CDR3 is 15 amino acids. CDR1 is MGHRA and CDR2 is YSYEKL in the germline V gene. Here the CDR3 DNA reads TGCGCCAGCAGCCAATTGGTAGCGGGCACAGATACGCAGTATTTT. This translates into CASSQLVAGTDTQYF.

In its sample, this clone was seen a few times. The chain carries TRBV11-3 and TRBJ1-1; TRBD1 is a possible D gene (6 bases). V was clipped by 4 bases and J by 3 bases, with 9 bases between them. Germline values: CDR1 SGHNT, CDR2 YENEEA. This CDR3 is 13 amino acids long. The CDR3 DNA reads as TGTGCCAGCAGCTACAGGGTTGACACTGAAGCTTTCTTT. Translating it yields CASSYRVDTEAFF.

The chain joins TRBV7-3 to TRBJ2-2; the D is unclear. The germline V gene encodes CDR1 SGHTA and CDR2 FQGTGA. The CDR3 sequence is 13 residues long. Trimming took 3 bases from V and 6 from J, leaving 8 bases between them. The DNA of the CDR3 is TGTGCCAGCAGCTTCACAGAGTCCGGGGAGCTGTTTTTT. It specifies CASSFTESGELFF.

The chain uses TRBV28 and TRBJ1-5; D unresolved. The V and J ends lost 6 bases and 2 bases respectively, with 5 bases between them. CDR1 and CDR2 (germline): MDHEN, SYDVKM. The CDR3 has 12 amino acids. CDR3 sequence: CASRSGNQPQHF. The CDR3, as DNA: TGTGCCAGCAGGAGTGGCAATCAGCCCCAGCATTTT.

The chain employs TRBV4-1 and TRBJ2-7; TRBD2 aligns across 7 bases. This CDR3 has 17 amino acids. Trimming removed 0 bases from V and 0 bases from J; junction bases left unmatched: 8. The germline V gene has CDR1 MGHRA and CDR2 YSYEKL. The CDR3 sequence: CASSQDFGGSPSYEQYF. The DNA of the CDR3 is TGCGCCAGCAGCCAAGATTTCGGCGGGAGTCCCTCCTACGAGCAGTACTTC.

V is TRBV5-5 and J is TRBJ1-2; TRBD1 matches at 9 bases. Trimming cost V 4 bases and J 2 bases; bases outside gene matches: 3. The CDR3 has 14 residues. Germline CDR1 SGHKS, CDR2 YYEKEE (reference sequence). The CDR3 DNA is TGTGCCAGCAGCCCAGGACAGGGGAACTATGGCTACACCTTC. This sequence encodes CASSPGQGNYGYTF.

This sequence joins TRBV5-1 and TRBJ1-1, with 10 bases fitting TRBD1. There are 15 residues in the CDR3. Germline CDR1 is SGHRS and CDR2 is YFSETQ. After removal of 4 bases from V and 1 base from J, the junction contained 4 bases not matched to a gene. CDR3 coding DNA: TGCGCCAGCAGCCGAAGGACAGGGGGGAACACTGAAGCTTTCTTT. Translated: CASSRRTGGNTEAFF.

V and J are TRBV6-1 and TRBJ2-7; a weak D match, TRBD2 (5 bases). Germline-derived CDR1 and CDR2 are MNHNS and SASEGT. V lost 6 bases to trimming and J lost 1 base, with 16 bases between them. The CDR3 consists of 15 residues. The CDR3 is CASRLGRLESYEQYF. The CDR3 coding sequence is TGTGCCAGCAGATTGGGGAGACTTGAGTCCTACGAGCAGTACTTC.

The chain carries TRBV6-1 and TRBJ2-5, with TRBD2 matching 12 bases. TRBJ2-7 matches the DNA end more closely, so the J call is doubtful. CDR1 and CDR2 (germline): MNHNS, SASEGT. The CDR3 is 14 amino acids. The CDR3 region is CASGTSGQPYEQYF. CDR3 coding DNA: TGTGCCAGCGGGACTAGCGGGCAACCCTACGAGCAGTACTTC.

V and J are TRBV10-2 and TRBJ2-7, with D perhaps matching TRBD2 (7 bases). CDR3 size: 14 residues. V was clipped by 3 bases and J by 6 bases, with 15 bases between them. Germline CDR1 and CDR2: WSHSY and SAAADI. The CDR3 nucleotides are TGCGCCAGCAGTGACGGGGGGCCCTGGGGCGAGCAGTACTTC. It codes for CASSDGGPWGEQYF.

This clone has just one count. The chain combines TRBV27 with TRBJ2-6; no definite D call. Germline CDR1 and CDR2: MNHEY and SMNVEV (reference sequence). The CDR3 runs 13 residues. V gave up 3 bases and J gave up 3 bases, with 3 bases separating them. The CDR3 sequence: CASSLSGANVLTF. The CDR3 DNA is TGTGCCAGCAGTTTGAGTGGGGCCAACGTCCTGACTTTC.

The chain couples TRBV21-1 to TRBJ2-7; the table names TRBD2, a call not compared with the DNA. TRBV21-1 is marked as a pseudogene. CDR3 length equals 16 residues. CDR3 loop: CASAVSWTSDSYEQYF. The DNA of the CDR3 is TGTGCCAGCGCCGTATCCTGGACTAGCGACTCCTACGAGCAGTACTTC.

The rearrangement joins TRBV19 to TRBJ2-1; 9 bases agree with TRBD2. The germline gives CDR1 LNHDA, CDR2 SQIVND (reference sequence). The CDR3 sequence is 17 residues long. V lost 6 bases and J lost 8; bases outside the gene matches: 17. CDR3 sequence (DNA): TGTGCCAGTAGCCGGGAGAGGGGGACTAGCAGATCCCATGAGCAGTTCTTC. Its protein product is CASSRERGTSRSHEQFF.

The chain recombines TRBV21-1 with TRBJ2-1; TRBD2 was called by the table and not checked on the DNA. TRBV21-1 is given as a pseudogene. CDR3 length equals 17 residues. This chain's CDR3 is CASSRTGVYRSYNEQFF. In nucleotides, the CDR3 is TGTGCCAGCAGCAGGACGGGAGTGTACCGCTCCTACAATGAGCAGTTCTTC.

J is TRBJ2-7 and V is TRBV11-2; perhaps TRBD2 as D (6 bases). Germline V lookup: CDR1 SGHAT, CDR2 FQNNGV. The V gene lost 5 bases and the J gene lost 0 bases, with 11 bases spanning the gap. The CDR3 sequence is 14 residues long. CDR3 residues: CASSPERASYEQYF. Here the CDR3 DNA reads TGTGCCAGCAGCCCCGAGCGGGCCTCCTACGAGCAGTACTTC.

V is TRBV4-2 and J is TRBJ2-5; 9 nucleotides line up with TRBD2. Trimming at V came to 3 bases and at J to 5 bases, leaving 13 bases not matched to a gene. CDR1 LGHNA and CDR2 YNFKEQ come from the germline V gene. The CDR3 extends over 17 amino acids. CDR3 region: CASSHGGGGREAETQYF. The CDR3 coding sequence is TGTGCCAGCAGCCATGGGGGTGGCGGGAGGGAAGCGGAGACCCAGTACTTC.

V is TRBV15 and J is TRBJ1-3, with 8 bases lining up with TRBD1. Germline lookup yields CDR1 LNHNV and CDR2 YYDKDF (reference sequence). The CDR3 loop spans 18 amino acids. V lost 0 bases to trimming and J lost 1 base; unmatched junction nucleotides: 8. The CDR3 here is CATSREGTGFSSGNTIYF. CDR3 nucleotide sequence: TGTGCCACCAGCAGAGAGGGGACAGGTTTTAGTTCTGGAAACACCATATATTTT.

The chain is built from TRBV27 and TRBJ1-1; D might be TRBD1 (6 bases). Germline loops: CDR1 MNHEY, CDR2 SMNVEV (reference sequence). V lost 4 bases, J lost 0 bases, and 12 bases lay in between. This CDR3 spans 15 amino acids. CDR3 protein: CASSSVGTLNTEAFF. CDR3 coding DNA: TGTGCCAGCAGTTCAGTCGGGACACTGAACACTGAAGCTTTCTTT.

The CDR3 region has the DNA TGCGCCAGCAGCTCGGAGGGGAAACTGTTTTTT. This codes for CASSSEGKLFF. This chain connects TRBV5-1 to TRBJ1-4; perhaps TRBD1 as D (5 bases). The V end was cut by 3 bases, the J end by 11 bases, with 8 bases between. CDR3 length equals 11 residues. Germline V gene lookup returns CDR1 SGHRS and CDR2 YFSETQ.

The chain links TRBV5-1 to TRBJ2-1, with 10 positions matching TRBD2. The CDR3 loop spans 15 amino acids. Germline V CDR1 and CDR2: SGHRS, YFSETQ. V lost 1 base to trimming and J lost 8 bases; unmatched junction nucleotides: 6. The CDR3 bases are TGCGCCAGCAGCTTGTTCAGCGGGGGGGAAGATGAGCAGTTCTTC. It codes for CASSLFSGGEDEQFF.